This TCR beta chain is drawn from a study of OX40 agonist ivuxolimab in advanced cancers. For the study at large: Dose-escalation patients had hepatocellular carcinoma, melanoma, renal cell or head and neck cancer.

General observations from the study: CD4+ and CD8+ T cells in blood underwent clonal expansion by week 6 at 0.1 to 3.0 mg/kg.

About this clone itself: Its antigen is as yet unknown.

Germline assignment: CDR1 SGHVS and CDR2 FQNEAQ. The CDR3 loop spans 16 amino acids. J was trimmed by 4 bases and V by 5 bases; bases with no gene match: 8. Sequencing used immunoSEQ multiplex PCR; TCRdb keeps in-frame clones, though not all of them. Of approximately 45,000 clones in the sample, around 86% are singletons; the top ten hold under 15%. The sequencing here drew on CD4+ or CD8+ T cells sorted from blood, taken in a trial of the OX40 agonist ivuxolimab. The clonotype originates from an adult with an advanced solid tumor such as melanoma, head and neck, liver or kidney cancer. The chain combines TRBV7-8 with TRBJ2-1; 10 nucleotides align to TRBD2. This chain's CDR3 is CASSPWGTSAYNEQFF. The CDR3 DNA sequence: TGTGCCAGCAGCCCTTGGGGGACTAGCGCTTACAATGAGCAGTTCTTC.